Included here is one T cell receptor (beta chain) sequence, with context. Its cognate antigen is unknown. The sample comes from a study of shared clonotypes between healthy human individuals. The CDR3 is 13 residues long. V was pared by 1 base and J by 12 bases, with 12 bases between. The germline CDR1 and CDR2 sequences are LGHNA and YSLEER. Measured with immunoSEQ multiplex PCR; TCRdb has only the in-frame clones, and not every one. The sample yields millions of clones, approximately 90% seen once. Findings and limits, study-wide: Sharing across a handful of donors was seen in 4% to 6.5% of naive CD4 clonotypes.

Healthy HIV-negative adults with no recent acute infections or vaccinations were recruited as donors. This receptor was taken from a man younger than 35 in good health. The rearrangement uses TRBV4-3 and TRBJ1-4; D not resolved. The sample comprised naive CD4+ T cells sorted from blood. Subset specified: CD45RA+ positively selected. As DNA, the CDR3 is TGCGCCAGCAGCCAAGCGGGGTCGGGTCAACTGTTTTTT. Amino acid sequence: CASSQAGSGQLFF.